This is a list of T cell receptor beta chains from one sample in a study of cytomegalovirus exposure and HLA in healthy donors. Using immunoSEQ multiplex PCR, the repertoire was profiled, and TCRdb retains in-frame clones only, with some absent. The repertoire holds approximately 150,000 clones, over 75% seen once, with roughly 0.5% in the top ten. The material sequenced was PBMCs. These receptors came from a woman aged 35 to 49 in good health and CMV-seronegative. The CDR3 runs from the conserved cysteine through the conserved F or W. The order of the fields is D gene, clone size, V gene, J gene, CDR3 protein. D genes are given only for firm matches. Clone size is stated in some rows and not others, as once, few, many or a class when expanded.

-	-	TRBV2	TRBJ1-4	CASSADRKLFF
-	-	TRBV6-6	TRBJ2-4	CASSFADIQYF
TRBD1	-	TRBV6-1	TRBJ2-1	CASSDTYRGKQFF
-	-	TRBV19	TRBJ1-5	CASSTQGWKEPQHF
TRBD1	-	TRBV10-2	TRBJ2-5	CASRTGGGETQYF
-	few	TRBV7-9	TRBJ2-2	CASSPSRLNTGELFF
-	-	TRBV7-9	TRBJ2-1	CASSPLVHRRGNEQFF
TRBD2	-	TRBV28	TRBJ2-7	CASTAGGFYEQYF
TRBD2	once	TRBV5-1	TRBJ2-5	CASSEQAGMETQYF
TRBD2	-	TRBV7-2	TRBJ2-5	CASTARAGATETQYF
TRBD1	-	TRBV5-1	TRBJ2-2	CASSLKGQGNTGELFF
TRBD2	-	TRBV7-2	TRBJ2-5	CASRLAGGETQYF
TRBD1	-	TRBV25-1	TRBJ1-5	CASSPRGTGGLNQPQHF
-	-	TRBV6-6	TRBJ2-5	CASSSDRALNQETQYF
-	-	TRBV28	TRBJ2-1	CASSLQGNKQFF
TRBD1	-	TRBV5-4	TRBJ2-7	CASSLASGQGLYEQYF
TRBD2	-	TRBV7-9	TRBJ2-1	CASELAGANNEQFF
-	-	TRBV10-3	TRBJ2-1	CAISETGRVPNEQFF
-	-	TRBV7-2	TRBJ2-2	CASNLWRGNTGELFF
TRBD1	-	TRBV6-5	TRBJ2-1	CASSQTGTGYNEQFF
-	-	TRBV10-1	TRBJ2-5	CASGAGPQGQYF
TRBD2	few	TRBV25-1	TRBJ2-7	CASSEGLAGEYEQYF
-	-	TRBV7-9	TRBJ2-6	CASSYDTTTLSGANVLTF
TRBD2	-	TRBV5-1	TRBJ2-1	CASSLVSGRVGNEQFF
TRBD2	-	TRBV4-1	TRBJ2-5	CASSKTSKETQYF
-	-	TRBV9	TRBJ1-3	CASSVSITGSGNTIYF
-	-	TRBV25-1	TRBJ2-3	CASSEWRTGSTDTQYF
-	-	TRBV28	TRBJ2-7	CASSPGLITYGQYF
TRBD2	-	TRBV19	TRBJ2-7	CASSMGGSSYEQYF
TRBD2	-	TRBV11-2	TRBJ2-1	CASSLSGGVTEQFF
TRBD2	-	TRBV4-3	TRBJ2-7	CASSQGLAGTSISYEQYF
-	-	TRBV27	TRBJ2-7	CASSLGLLPSSRQYF
-	-	TRBV5-1	TRBJ2-3	CASSLGQGFTDTQYF
-	-	TRBV11-3	TRBJ1-3	CASSLTSLARNTIYF
-	-	TRBV5-1	TRBJ2-3	CASSLGMATDTQYF
TRBD2	-	TRBV9	-	CASSVGLAGREQYF
-	once	TRBV7-3	TRBJ2-4	CASSLDPQRVQYF
-	-	TRBV9	TRBJ2-5	CASSVAGDTQETQYF
-	-	TRBV30	TRBJ1-5	CAWSTVSNQPQHF
-	-	TRBV2	TRBJ1-6	CASSGWTDNSPLHF
-	-	TRBV5-5	TRBJ2-7	CASSQTLWGPAYEQYF
TRBD1	-	TRBV30	TRBJ1-2	CAWSPGTGGGYTF
-	-	TRBV6-1	TRBJ1-2	CASSTAGDYGYTF
TRBD2	-	TRBV7-8	TRBJ2-3	CASSLVLAGGPRYF
TRBD1	once	TRBV9	TRBJ1-2	CASSPGGTGSWYGYTF
-	-	TRBV7-9	TRBJ1-1	CASNPEVGTEAFF
TRBD2	-	TRBV7-9	TRBJ2-7	CASAGLSTYEQYF
TRBD2	few	TRBV10-2	TRBJ2-1	CASTQREHNEQFF
TRBD2	-	TRBV28	TRBJ2-1	CASSVAGDYNEQFF
TRBD2	-	TRBV6-1	TRBJ2-5	CASSVVAGAFGEQYF
TRBD2	many	TRBV7-9	TRBJ2-3	CASRRLAGGDTQYF
TRBD1	-	TRBV11-2	TRBJ2-1	CASSIPGQGKNEQFF
TRBD2	-	TRBV7-9	TRBJ2-1	CSSSFPGLAGGPLNEQFF
-	-	TRBV5-1	TRBJ1-1	CASSLAVNTEAFF
TRBD2	-	TRBV7-9	TRBJ2-7	CSSSLGTSVLYYEQYF
-	-	TRBV5-4	TRBJ1-3	CASSLLQGGNSGNTIYF
-	once	TRBV28	TRBJ1-2	CASSPLPRGYTF
-	-	TRBV5-3	TRBJ2-7	CARSRQASYEQYF
-	-	TRBV27	TRBJ2-7	CASSFGGGNYEQYF
-	-	TRBV7-9	TRBJ2-3	CASSFSADTQYF